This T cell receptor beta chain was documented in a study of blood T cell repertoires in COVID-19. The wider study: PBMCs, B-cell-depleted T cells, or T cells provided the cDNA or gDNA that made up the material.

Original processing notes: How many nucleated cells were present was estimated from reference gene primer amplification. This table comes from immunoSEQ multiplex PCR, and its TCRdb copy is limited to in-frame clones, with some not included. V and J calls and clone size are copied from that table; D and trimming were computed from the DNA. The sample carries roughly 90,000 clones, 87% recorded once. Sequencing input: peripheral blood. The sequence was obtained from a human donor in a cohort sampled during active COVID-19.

CDR3 DNA sequence: TGTGCCAGCAGAATGACTAGCGGGAACACCGGGGAGCTGTTTTTT. Translation: CASRMTSGNTGELFF. The rearrangement links TRBV2 to TRBJ2-2, with 9 bases matching TRBD2. CDR3 size: 15 residues. V dropped 6 bases and J dropped 1; count of bases not matched to a gene: 3. Germline loops: CDR1 SNHLY, CDR2 FYNNEI.